This T cell receptor beta chain was observed in a study of T-cell reconstitution after alpha-beta-depleted transplantation in children (dated by TCRdb to the mid-2010s). General notes on the study: The study quantitatively tracked T-cell immune reconstitution after TCRalphabeta/CD19-depleted allogeneic hematopoietic cell transplantation in children using TCR repertoire profiling.

The library was built by means of PCR. For sequencing, an Illumina HiSeq 2500 was employed. Molecular barcoding was employed in the preparation of TCR libraries, with unique molecular identifiers being used to normalize TCRbeta repertoire quantification. Starting from the raw public reads, TCRdb applied fastp trimming at Q25, assembled clones with MiXCR and retained in-frame beta chains. When rows share a CDR3 protein, they turn into one entry using the most common DNA and genes. For this sample there are about 360,000 distinct CDR3 sequences; roughly 14% appear just once. The ten most abundant clones make up approximately 4.2% of the sample. CDR1 SGHAT and CDR2 FQNNGV were looked up in the germline V gene. Taken from cysteine to phenylalanine, the CDR3 has 15 residues. Left in the record is the CDR3 DNA by itself, 45 bases read in frame from the first base. Cut back by 0 bases and 3 bases, the V and J ends lie 11 bases apart.

With regard to this clonotype: The specificity of this receptor is unknown. Since a much larger clone is just one base distant, this may be a read error.

This TCR was sampled from a human donor who donated a stem cell graft to a child with Fanconi anemia. This receptor chain uses TRBV11-2 and TRBJ2-5, with no confidently assigned D gene. The material was PBMCs, obtained from the stem cell graft. The DNA sequence follows: TGTGCCAGCAGCTTAGATATGACCTTGGAAGAGACCCAGTACTTC. This codes for CASSLDMTLEETQYF.